The 2 T cell receptor beta chains below come from one sample, sequenced in a study of blood T cell repertoires in COVID-19. TCRdb's table, derived via immunoSEQ multiplex PCR, lists solely in-frame clones and lacks some. The sample shows 45,000 to 50,000 clones, 83% of them seen only once. The sample taken for sequencing was peripheral blood. The receptors here all came from a man older than 75 in a cohort sampled during active COVID-19.

The chain is built from TRBV18 and TRBJ2-7, with 11 bases aligning to TRBD2. CDR3 length: 15 residues. The germline V gene has CDR1 KGHSH and CDR2 LQKENI. V dropped 2 bases and J dropped 3; count of bases not matched to a gene: 3. CDR3 nucleotides: TGTGCCAGCTCACCATCCGGGACTAGCGGCTACGAGCAGTACTTC. It translates to CASSPSGTSGYEQYF.

This clone occurred once. The chain uses TRBV2 and TRBJ2-4, with 11 nucleotides matching TRBD1. The V and J ends lost 8 bases and 6 bases, in that order; junction bases with no gene match: 6. Germline-derived CDR1 and CDR2 are SNHLY and FYNNEI. The CDR3 loop spans 14 amino acids. The CDR3 spells CASAGTGGGNIQYF. CDR3 nucleotide sequence: TGTGCCAGCGCCGGGACAGGGGGAGGAAACATTCAGTACTTC.